This TCR beta chain was identified in a study of blood T cells in healthy people across ages. The use of a sample-barcoded 5' primer and a J-beta primer mix characterized a second PCR of roughly 6 to 12 cycles. Each CDR3 protein is one row after TCRdb ran MiXCR on the 5' RACE reads. The sample shows roughly 1,500,000 distinct CDR3 sequences, roughly 40% of them seen only once. Germline trimming cut 0 bases from V and 2 bases from J; bases unmatched to any gene: 2. From germline, CDR1 is MNHEY and CDR2 SMNVEV (reference sequence). There are 15 residues in the CDR3. This clonotype was observed a handful of times.

Material: blood. V and J are TRBV27 and TRBJ1-2; 8 bases are shared with TRBD1. The TCR comes from a young woman in good health. The CDR3 loop reads CASSLSRTGNYGYTF. The CDR3 DNA sequence: TGTGCCAGCAGTTTATCGCGGACAGGGAACTATGGCTACACCTTC.